The clone carrying this T cell receptor (beta chain) was observed a few times. The length of the CDR3 is 14 residues. V lost 3 bases and J lost 9, with 15 bases in between. Germline V gene data show CDR1 as LNHDA and CDR2 as SQIVND (reference sequence). TCRdb's table, derived via immunoSEQ multiplex PCR, lists solely in-frame clones and lacks some. The sample shows 140,000 to 150,000 clones, roughly 80% of them seen only once. These data come from a study of blood T cell repertoires in COVID-19. Study summary: Spain, Italy and the United States supplied samples that represented acute and convalescent COVID-19. The cDNA or gDNA used as material had been derived from T cells, B-cell-depleted T cells, or PBMCs.

Sequenced: peripheral blood. The source of this sequence is a human donor with acute or convalescent COVID-19. The donor label of this sample is uncertain. The V gene is TRBV19, the J gene TRBJ2-1; tentative D call: TRBD1 (6 bases). The CDR3 protein is CASSIGGRLSEQFF. CDR3 in DNA: TGTGCCAGTAGTATTGGGGGCAGGTTGAGTGAGCAGTTCTTC.